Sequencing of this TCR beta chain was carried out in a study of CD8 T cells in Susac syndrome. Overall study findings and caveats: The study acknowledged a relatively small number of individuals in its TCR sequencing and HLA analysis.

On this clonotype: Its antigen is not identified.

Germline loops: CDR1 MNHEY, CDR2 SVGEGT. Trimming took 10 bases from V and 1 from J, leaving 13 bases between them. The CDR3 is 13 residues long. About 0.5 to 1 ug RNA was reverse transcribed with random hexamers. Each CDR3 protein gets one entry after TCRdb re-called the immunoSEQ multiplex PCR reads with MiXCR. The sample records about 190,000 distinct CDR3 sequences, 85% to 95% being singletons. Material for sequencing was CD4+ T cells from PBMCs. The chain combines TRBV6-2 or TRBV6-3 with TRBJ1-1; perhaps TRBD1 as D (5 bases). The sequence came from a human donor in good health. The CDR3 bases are TGTGCCACCGAAGGGGTAAGGAACACTGAAGCTTTCTTT. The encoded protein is CATEGVRNTEAFF.